One and the same sample provided the 3 T cell receptor beta chains below, sequenced in a study of T-cell memory formation after mild COVID-19. TCRdb reprocessed the 5' RACE reads via MiXCR and lists one record per CDR3 protein. The sample contains 350,000 to 550,000 distinct CDR3 sequences, about a sixth of which appear only once. The sequencing sample was made of PBMCs or a T cell subset sorted from them (not recorded which). Receptor source: a man aged 18 to 35 who had mild COVID-19 (a few samples of this study predate the infection). Cell type and time point are not known.

The chain carries TRBV20-1 and TRBJ1-4, with 7 bases identical to TRBD1. The V and J ends lost 3 bases and 8 bases, in that order; junction bases with no gene match: 12. CDR3 size: 15 residues. The germline CDR1 and CDR2 sequences are DFQATT and SNEGSKA (reference sequence). The chain's CDR3 is CSASPTYRGREKLFF. CDR3 DNA: TGCAGTGCTAGTCCCACATACAGGGGTCGCGAAAAACTGTTTTTT.

This clonotype was counted a few times. This sequence joins TRBV6-5 and TRBJ2-7, with 10 nucleotides matching TRBD1. Germline V lookup: CDR1 MNHEY, CDR2 SVGAGI. CDR3 length equals 15 residues. Trimming removed 0 bases from V and 5 bases from J; junction bases left unmatched: 4. DNA for the CDR3: TGTGCCAGCAGTTACTCGGGGGACAGGGGCCACGAGCAGTACTTC. The encoded protein is CASSYSGDRGHEQYF.

This clonotype has just a few counts. The V call is TRBV29-1, the J call TRBJ2-5; 7 nucleotides line up with TRBD1. CDR1 is SQVTM, CDR2 ANQGSEA, per germline. This CDR3 comprises 12 residues. V gave up 7 bases and J gave up 3 bases; unmatched junction bases: 5. In DNA, the CDR3 is TGCAGCGCCTGGGACAGAAAAGAGACCCAGTACTTC. This codes for CSAWDRKETQYF.